The present TCR beta chain was sequenced within a study of control samples from healthy donors and cancer patients (TCRdb year 2020). Worth noting for this clone: The target of this receptor is not known. The sample holds no much larger clone one base away, and base qualities are not on file.

The library relied on the immunoSEQ multiplex PCR assay. The source is immuneACCESS, and TCRdb retained only in-frame sequences with V and J called. Part of the clones is not carried over; for the studies checked, unresolved V genes explain less than half of this, and the remainder is unexplained. The sample records about 61,000 clones, around 89% of which are singletons. The ten largest clones represent 5.5% to 7% of the sample. The cysteine opens and the phenylalanine closes a CDR3 of 15 amino acids. CDR3 DNA only is kept here, 45 bases in frame from base 1. The germline V end is reduced by 6 bases and the J end by 4 bases; junction bases left unmatched: 9. According to the germline V gene (reference sequence), CDR1 reads LGHDT and CDR2 reads YNNKEL.

This clonotype was sampled from a man aged 60 to 69 with colorectal cancer. Sequences were obtained from PBMCs. The rearranged chain carries TRBV3-1 (or the pseudogene TRBV3-2) and TRBJ1-5; TRBD1 lines up with 7 middle nucleotides. This receptor carries the CDR3 CASRVQGIWNQPQHF. The nucleotides read TGTGCCAGCAGGGTACAGGGGATCTGGAATCAGCCCCAGCATTTT.